This T cell receptor beta chain was identified in a study of T cells after yellow fever vaccination. At least ten counts were recorded for this clonotype. MiXCR, run by TCRdb on the 5' RACE reads, gives a single entry per CDR3 protein. The sample consists of 180,000 or so distinct CDR3 sequences, around 10% of them appearing once. Trimming cost V 0 bases and J 0 bases, with 6 bases left between them. The CDR3 consists of 14 residues. Germline CDR1 and CDR2: SGHRS and YFSETQ. Sequenced here: CD8+ T cells sorted from PBMCs, sampled 15 days after the yellow fever booster vaccination. The source of this sequence is a young man who received the YFV17D yellow fever vaccine. The rearrangement links TRBV5-1 to TRBJ1-1; D call uncertain. The CDR3 DNA follows: TGCGCCAGCAGCTTGGTTTATCTGAACACTGAAGCTTTCTTT. The encoded protein is CASSLVYLNTEAFF.